This T cell receptor (beta chain) was recorded in a study of blood T cell repertoires in COVID-19. How the authors handled the data: Amplification of reference gene primers was used by the study to estimate nucleated cell counts. Some clones are missing from TCRdb's copy, which holds only in-frame ones; the method was immunoSEQ multiplex PCR. V, J and clone size are those of that table, while D and trimming were read from the DNA. The sample consists of over 200,000 clones, around 84% of them appearing once. V gave up 5 bases and J gave up 4 bases; unmatched junction bases: 14. Germline V CDR1 and CDR2: SGHAT, FQNNGV. The CDR3 is 16 residues long.

The chain combines TRBV11-2 with TRBJ2-7; TRBD1 matches at 7 bases. The source material was PBMCs or T cells enriched from blood (not recorded which). This TCR came from a woman between 35 and 50 years old who had recovered from COVID-19. CDR3 residues: CASSPQGAGGVYEQYV. CDR3 bases: TGTGCCAGCAGCCCCCAAGGGGCAGGGGGAGTTTACGAGCAGTACGTC.